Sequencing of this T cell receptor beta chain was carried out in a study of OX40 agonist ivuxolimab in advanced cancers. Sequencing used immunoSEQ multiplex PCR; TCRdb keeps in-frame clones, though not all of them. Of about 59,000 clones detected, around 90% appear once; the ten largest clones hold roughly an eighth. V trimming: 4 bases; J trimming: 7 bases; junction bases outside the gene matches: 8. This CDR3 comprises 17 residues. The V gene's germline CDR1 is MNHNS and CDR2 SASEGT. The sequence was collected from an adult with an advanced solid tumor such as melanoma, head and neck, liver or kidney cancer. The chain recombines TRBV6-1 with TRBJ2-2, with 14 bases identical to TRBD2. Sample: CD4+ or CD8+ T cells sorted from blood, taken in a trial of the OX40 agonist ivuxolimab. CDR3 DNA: TGTGCCAGCAGTGCTTGGACTAGCGGGGGGAATGACGGGGAGCTGTTTTTT. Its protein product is CASSAWTSGGNDGELFF.